Below, 8 T cell receptor beta chains from the same sample are listed, as sequenced in a study of neurological immune-mediated disorders (dated by TCRdb to the late 2010s). To prepare the library, 5' RACE was applied. Sequencing used an Illumina HiSeq 2500. TCRdb applied fastp at Q25 and MiXCR to the public reads, then kept only in-frame beta chains. When rows share a CDR3 protein, they turn into one entry using the most common DNA and genes. Here the sample has approximately 46,000 distinct CDR3 sequences; less than 12% occur a single time. The ten biggest clones cover more than 1.5% of the sample. The sample's time point label, decoded: longitudinal time-point 1 (baseline). The sequenced sample was PBMCs. Receptor source: a woman between 40 and 50 years old in good health.

This clonotype was seen many times. This chain links TRBV7-8 with TRBJ2-5; D is uncertain. V shed 1 base and J shed 4 bases, with 10 bases lying between them. CDR1 and CDR2 from the germline V gene are SGHVS and FQNEAQ. The CDR3 sequence is 14 residues long. The CDR3 nucleotides are TGTGCCAGCAGCTTAGGGGCAGGTACAGAGACCCAGTACTTC. Translation: CASSLGAGTETQYF.

The chain carries TRBV9 and TRBJ2-1, with D maybe TRBD1 (6 bases). This CDR3 contains 14 residues. Trimming took 4 bases from V and 4 from J, leaving 12 bases between them. Looked up from germline, CDR1 is SGDLS and CDR2 is YYNGEE. CDR3 nucleotide sequence: TGTGCCAGCAGCCACCCGGACAGTTACAATGAGCAGTTCTTC. Translation gives CASSHPDSYNEQFF.

This clonotype was seen many times. The V gene is TRBV6-2 or TRBV6-3, the J gene TRBJ1-1; a possible D gene is TRBD1 (5 bases). Germline values: CDR1 MNHEY, CDR2 SVGEGT. Trimming took 6 bases from V and 4 from J, leaving 15 bases between them. This CDR3 has 14 amino acids. The CDR3 region is CASSPDGGPTEAFF. The CDR3 DNA sequence: TGTGCCAGCAGCCCGGATGGGGGACCCACTGAAGCTTTCTTT.

V is TRBV21-1 and J is TRBJ2-2; the table's D call, TRBD2, has no DNA check behind it. TRBV21-1 constitutes a pseudogene. The CDR3 contains 18 residues. CDR3 sequence (DNA): TGTGCCAGCAGCAAAGAAGTCCAACTAGCGGGGATCACCGGGGAGCTGTTTTTT. Its translation is CASSKEVQLAGITGELFF.

This clonotype was seen ten or more times. The J gene is TRBJ2-3, the V gene TRBV10-1; D unclear. Looked up from germline, CDR1 is WNHNN and CDR2 is SYGVQD (reference sequence). With 6 bases removed from V and 2 bases from J, the gap between germline ends came to 6 bases. The CDR3 runs to 12 residues. CDR3 bases: TGCGCCAGCAGCCCAAACACAGATACGCAGTATTTT. Translation: CASSPNTDTQYF.

This clonotype has at least ten counts. The genes are TRBV24-1 and TRBJ2-4; D unclear. The V end lost 8 bases, the J end lost 8 bases, and 12 bases lay between the germline ends. The CDR3 has 12 residues. Germline V gene data show CDR1 as KGHDR and CDR2 as SFDVKD. The CDR3 reads CATMDAWDIQYF. CDR3 sequence (DNA): TGTGCCACCATGGACGCTTGGGACATTCAGTACTTC.

This clonotype has ten or more counts. V gene TRBV5-1 combines with J gene TRBJ1-1, with D possibly matching TRBD1 (5 bases). CDR1 and CDR2 (germline): SGHRS, YFSETQ. The V end was cut by 3 bases, the J end by 6 bases, with 12 bases between. This CDR3 spans 13 amino acids. CDR3 sequence: CASSSQGPPEAFF. The DNA of the CDR3 is TGCGCCAGCAGCTCCCAGGGACCCCCTGAAGCTTTCTTT.

The V call is TRBV12-3 or TRBV12-4, the J call TRBJ1-2, with D perhaps matching TRBD1 (6 bases). The CDR3 totals 11 residues. Trimming shortened V by 8 bases and J by 8 bases, and 12 bases separated the two germline ends. The CDR3 reads CASRRGDGYTF. The CDR3 DNA reads TGTGCCAGCCGCAGGGGCGACGGCTACACCTTC.